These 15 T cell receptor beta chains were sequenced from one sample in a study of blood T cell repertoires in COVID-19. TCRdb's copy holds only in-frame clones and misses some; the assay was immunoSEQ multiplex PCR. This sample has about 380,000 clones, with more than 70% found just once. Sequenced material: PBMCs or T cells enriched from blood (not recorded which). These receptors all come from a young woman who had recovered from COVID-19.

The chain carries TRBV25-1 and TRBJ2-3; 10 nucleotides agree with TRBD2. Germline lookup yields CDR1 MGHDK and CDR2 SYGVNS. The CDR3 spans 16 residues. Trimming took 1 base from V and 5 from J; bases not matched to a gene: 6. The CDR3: CASSESSGGAVDTQYF. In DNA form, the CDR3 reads TGTGCCAGCAGTGAATCAAGCGGGGGGGCCGTAGATACGCAGTATTTT.

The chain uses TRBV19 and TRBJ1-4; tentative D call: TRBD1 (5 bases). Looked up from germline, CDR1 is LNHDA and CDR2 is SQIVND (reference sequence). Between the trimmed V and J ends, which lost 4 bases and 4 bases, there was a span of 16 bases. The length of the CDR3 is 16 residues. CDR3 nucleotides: TGTGCCAGTAGTACCCGACGGGCCAGGGATAATGAAAAACTGTTTTTT. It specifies CASSTRRARDNEKLFF. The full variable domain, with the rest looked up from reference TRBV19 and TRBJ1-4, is DGGITQSPKYLFRKEGQNVTLSCEQNLNHDAMYWYRQDPGQGLRLIYYSQIVNDFQKGDIAEGYSVSREKKESFPLTVTSAQKNPTAFYLCASSTRRARDNEKLFFGSGTQLSVL.

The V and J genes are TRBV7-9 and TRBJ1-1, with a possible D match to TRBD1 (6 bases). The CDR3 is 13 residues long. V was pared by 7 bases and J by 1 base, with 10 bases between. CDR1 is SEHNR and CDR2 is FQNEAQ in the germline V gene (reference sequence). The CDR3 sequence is CASTKGGNTEAFF. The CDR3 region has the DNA TGTGCCAGCACCAAGGGGGGGAACACTGAAGCTTTCTTT.

The CDR3 loop is CASSLAGKDYGYTF. CDR3 bases: TGTGCCAGCAGCTTGGCAGGGAAGGATTATGGCTACACCTTC. The chain couples TRBV5-4 to TRBJ1-2, with D possibly being TRBD1 (5 bases). CDR1 and CDR2 from the germline V gene are SGHNT and YYREEE (reference sequence). This CDR3 has 14 residues. V was shortened by 0 bases and J by 5 bases, with 11 bases between the two germline ends.

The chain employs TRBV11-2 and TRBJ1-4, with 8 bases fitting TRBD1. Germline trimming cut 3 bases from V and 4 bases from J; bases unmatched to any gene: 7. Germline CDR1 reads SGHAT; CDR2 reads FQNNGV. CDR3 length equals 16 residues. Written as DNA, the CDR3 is TGTGCCAGCAGCTTTGGAGGACAGGGCGGTAATGAAAAACTGTTTTTT. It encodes CASSFGGQGGNEKLFF. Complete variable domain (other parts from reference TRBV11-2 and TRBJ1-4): EAGVAQSPRYKIIEKRQSVAFWCNPISGHATLYWYQQILGQGPKLLIQFQNNGVVDDSQLPKDRFSAERLKGVDSTLKIQPAKLEDSAVYLCASSFGGQGGNEKLFFGSGTQLSVL.

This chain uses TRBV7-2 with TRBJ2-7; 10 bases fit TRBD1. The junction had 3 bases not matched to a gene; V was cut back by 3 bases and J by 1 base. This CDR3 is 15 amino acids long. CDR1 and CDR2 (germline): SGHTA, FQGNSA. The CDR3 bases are TGTGCCAGCAGCTTGACAGGGGGCAGATCCTACGAGCAGTACTTC. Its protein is CASSLTGGRSYEQYF.

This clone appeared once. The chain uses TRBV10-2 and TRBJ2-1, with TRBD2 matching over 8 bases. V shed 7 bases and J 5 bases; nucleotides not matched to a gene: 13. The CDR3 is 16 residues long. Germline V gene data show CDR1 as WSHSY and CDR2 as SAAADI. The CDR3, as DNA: TGCGCCAGCATCTTGGGAAAAGCGGGGGTTCACAATGAGCAGTTCTTC. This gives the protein CASILGKAGVHNEQFF.

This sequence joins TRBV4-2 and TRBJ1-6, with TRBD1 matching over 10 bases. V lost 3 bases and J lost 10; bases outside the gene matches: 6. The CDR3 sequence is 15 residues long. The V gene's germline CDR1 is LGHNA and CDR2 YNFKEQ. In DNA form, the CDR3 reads TGTGCCAGCAGCCATAGACAGGGGGCAGAGTCACCCCTCCACTTT. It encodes CASSHRQGAESPLHF.

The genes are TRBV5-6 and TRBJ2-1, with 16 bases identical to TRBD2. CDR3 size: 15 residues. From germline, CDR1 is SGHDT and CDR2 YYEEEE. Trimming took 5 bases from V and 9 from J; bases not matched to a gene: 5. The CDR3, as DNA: TGTGCCAGCAGGGGACTAGCGGGGGGGCCCGGTGAGCAGTTCTTC. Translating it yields CASRGLAGGPGEQFF.

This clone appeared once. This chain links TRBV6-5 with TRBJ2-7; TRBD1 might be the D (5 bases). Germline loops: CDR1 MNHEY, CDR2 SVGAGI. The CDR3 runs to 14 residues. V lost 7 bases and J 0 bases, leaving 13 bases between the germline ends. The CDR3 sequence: CASNYDSSSYEQYF. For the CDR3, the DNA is TGTGCCAGCAACTATGACAGCTCCTCCTACGAGCAGTACTTC.

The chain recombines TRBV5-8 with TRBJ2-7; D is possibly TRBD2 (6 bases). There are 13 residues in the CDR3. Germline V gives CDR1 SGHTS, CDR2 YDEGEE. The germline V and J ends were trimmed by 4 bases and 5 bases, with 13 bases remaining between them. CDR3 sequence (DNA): TGTGCCAGCAGCCTGGTGGAGGGGAACGAGCAGTACTTC. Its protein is CASSLVEGNEQYF.

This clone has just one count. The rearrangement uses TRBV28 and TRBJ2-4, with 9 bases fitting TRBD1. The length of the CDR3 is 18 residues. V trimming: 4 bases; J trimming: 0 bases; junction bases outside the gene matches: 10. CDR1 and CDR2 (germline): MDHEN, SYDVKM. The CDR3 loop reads CASSSPAGTGIAKNIQYF. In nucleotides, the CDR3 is TGTGCCAGCAGTTCCCCCGCCGGGACAGGGATAGCCAAAAACATTCAGTACTTC.

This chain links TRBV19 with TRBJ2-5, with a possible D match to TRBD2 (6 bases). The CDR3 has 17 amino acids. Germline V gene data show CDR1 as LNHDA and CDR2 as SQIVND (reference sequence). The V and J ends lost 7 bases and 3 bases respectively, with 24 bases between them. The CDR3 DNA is TGTGCCAGTACCCCAACCTCAGGCGGGGTACCGAAAGAGACCCAGTACTTC. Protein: CASTPTSGGVPKETQYF.

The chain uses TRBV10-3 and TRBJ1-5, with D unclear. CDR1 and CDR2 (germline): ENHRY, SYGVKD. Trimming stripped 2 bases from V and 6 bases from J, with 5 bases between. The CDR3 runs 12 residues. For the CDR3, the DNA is TGTGCCATCAGTGAGGGAGCTCAGCCCCAGCATTTT. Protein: CAISEGAQPQHF.

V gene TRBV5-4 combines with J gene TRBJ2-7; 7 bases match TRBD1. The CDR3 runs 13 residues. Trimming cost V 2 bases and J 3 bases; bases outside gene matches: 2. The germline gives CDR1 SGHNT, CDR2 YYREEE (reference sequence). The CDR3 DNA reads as TGTGCCAGCAGCTTCGGACAGGACTACGAGCAGTACTTC. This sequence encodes CASSFGQDYEQYF.